A selection of T cell receptor beta chains follows, all from one sample in a study of blood T cell repertoires in COVID-19. The repertoire was sequenced with immunoSEQ multiplex PCR; TCRdb's copy has only in-frame clones and lacks some. The sample yields roughly 430,000 clones, 70% to 90% seen once. The sequenced material came from PBMCs or T cells enriched from blood (not recorded which). These receptors all stem from a woman aged 40 to 55 with acute COVID-19. Both conserved end residues are part of each CDR3. D genes are given only for firm matches. Expanded clones are given a class, and other clones once, few, many or no size at all.

abundance	v_gene	j_gene	d_gene	CDR3aa	CDR3nt
few	TRBV18	TRBJ2-1	TRBD1	CASSPRDSNAEQFF	TGTGCCAGCTCACCTAGGGACAGTAACGCTGAGCAGTTCTTC
.	TRBV2	TRBJ1-2	TRBD1	CASSESDRALFHYGYTF	TGTGCCAGCAGTGAATCTGACAGGGCCTTATTCCACTATGGCTACACCTTC
.	TRBV5-1	TRBJ1-1	TRBD1	CASRQTRDRGPYSMNTEAFF	TGCGCCAGCAGACAAACCCGGGACAGGGGTCCTTATTCCATGAACACTGAAGCTTTCTTT
.	TRBV19	TRBJ2-5	.	CASTQGSRETQYF	TGTGCCAGTACACAGGGAAGTAGGGAGACCCAGTACTTC
.	TRBV9	TRBJ1-5	TRBD1	CASSPETGAGQPQHF	TGTGCCAGCAGCCCAGAGACAGGGGCTGGTCAGCCCCAGCATTTT
.	TRBV10-2	TRBJ2-1	.	CASSSLYNEQFF	TGCGCCAGCTCATCCCTATACAATGAGCAGTTCTTC
once	TRBV6-5	TRBJ1-4	.	CASQGDISGKLFF	TGTGCCAGCCAGGGAGACATTAGCGGAAAACTGTTTTTT
.	TRBV20-1	TRBJ2-7	.	CSASGPDYEQYF	TGCAGTGCTAGTGGGCCTGACTACGAGCAGTACTTC
.	TRBV18	TRBJ1-3	TRBD1	CASSPYRTGGLSGNTIYF	TGTGCCAGCTCACCATATCGTACAGGGGGATTATCTGGAAACACCATATATTTT
.	TRBV27	TRBJ1-1	.	CASSAWRMNTEAFF	TGTGCCAGCAGCGCTTGGAGGATGAACACTGAAGCTTTCTTT
.	TRBV19	TRBJ1-1	.	CASSQPTVNTEAFF	TGTGCCAGTAGCCAACCGACAGTGAACACTGAAGCTTTCTTT
.	TRBV5-1	TRBJ2-7	.	CASTLDGPRTYEQYF	TGCGCCAGCACCCTGGATGGTCCGAGGACCTACGAGCAGTACTTC
.	TRBV19	TRBJ1-1	TRBD1	CASTLGQGLTEAFF	TGTGCCAGTACCCTTGGACAGGGCCTCACTGAAGCTTTCTTT
.	TRBV2	TRBJ2-5	TRBD1	CASSWGQGQETQYF	TGTGCCAGCAGTTGGGGACAGGGGCAAGAGACCCAGTACTTC
.	TRBV5-1	TRBJ1-1	.	CASSLEPGRAEAFF	TGCGCCAGCAGCTTGGAGCCGGGAAGAGCTGAAGCTTTCTTT
once	TRBV11-2	TRBJ1-1	.	CASSLRGSGTRRDAEAFF	TGTGCCAGCAGCTTGCGGGGGTCGGGGACGAGGCGTGATGCTGAAGCTTTCTTT
once	TRBV7-2	TRBJ1-3	.	CASSLDSSGNTIYF	TGTGCCAGCAGCTTAGACTCCTCTGGAAACACCATATATTTT
.	TRBV11-2	TRBJ2-7	TRBD1	CASRTTGGDEQYF	TGTGCCAGCAGAACGACAGGGGGTGACGAGCAGTACTTC
few	TRBV20-1	TRBJ2-5	.	CSAQYQETQYF	TGCAGTGCGCAGTACCAAGAGACCCAGTACTTC
.	TRBV7-8	TRBJ2-2	TRBD1	CASSLVRDRGNTGELFF	TGTGCCAGCAGCTTGGTCCGGGACAGGGGAAACACCGGGGAGCTGTTTTTT
.	TRBV7-7	TRBJ2-2	.	CASSLGTGWSTGELFF	TGTGCCAGCAGCTTGGGAACAGGGTGGAGCACCGGGGAGCTGTTTTTT
.	TRBV15	TRBJ2-5	.	CATSSGTQETQYF	TGTGCCACCAGCTCCGGGACTCAAGAGACCCAGTACTTC
.	TRBV29-1	TRBJ1-1	TRBD1	CSAKDRANTEAFF	TGCAGCGCCAAGGACAGGGCGAACACTGAAGCTTTCTTT
.	TRBV20-1	TRBJ1-2	.	CSASVPQDNYGYTF	TGCAGTGCTAGTGTCCCGCAGGATAACTATGGCTACACCTTC
.	TRBV9	TRBJ2-5	TRBD2	CASSVGAAGGPRETQYF	TGTGCCAGCAGCGTAGGAGCAGCGGGGGGGCCGCGGGAGACCCAGTACTTC
.	TRBV9	TRBJ1-1	.	CASASEGTEAFF	TGTGCCTCAGCGTCGGAGGGCACTGAAGCTTTCTTT
.	TRBV29-1	TRBJ2-7	.	CSVGWEDEQYF	TGCAGCGTTGGTTGGGAGGACGAGCAGTACTTC
.	TRBV5-1	TRBJ2-3	.	CASSLLPGSTDTQYF	TGCGCCAGCAGCTTGTTACCAGGGAGCACAGATACGCAGTATTTT
.	TRBV9	TRBJ1-3	TRBD1	CASSAAQGGNTIYF	TGTGCCAGCAGCGCGGCACAGGGGGGAAACACCATATATTTT
.	TRBV7-8	TRBJ2-3	TRBD2	CASSLVAGGDTDTQYF	TGTGCCAGCAGCTTAGTTGCGGGGGGGGACACAGATACGCAGTATTTT
few	TRBV2	TRBJ1-2	TRBD1	CASRATGNDYGYTF	TGTGCCAGCAGGGCGACAGGGAACGACTATGGCTACACCTTC
.	TRBV6-5	TRBJ2-4	TRBD1	CASSHPGQGNIQYF	TGTGCCAGCAGCCACCCTGGACAGGGCAACATTCAGTACTTC
.	TRBV21-1	TRBJ1-5	.	CASPGTGGARGNQPQHF	TGTGCCAGCCCCGGGACAGGGGGCGCGAGGGGCAATCAGCCCCAGCATTTT
.	TRBV19	TRBJ1-6	.	CASSLGGPGSPLHF	TGTGCCAGTAGTCTCGGGGGACCTGGCTCACCCCTCCACTTT
.	TRBV19	TRBJ1-5	.	CASSTGGRLNQPQHF	TGTGCCAGTAGTACGGGAGGCAGACTAAATCAGCCCCAGCATTTT
.	TRBV30	TRBJ2-7	TRBD1	CAWSAGTGTYEQYF	TGTGCCTGGAGTGCCGGGACAGGTACCTACGAGCAGTACTTC
.	TRBV29-1	TRBJ1-1	TRBD1	CSVGGGLNTEAFF	TGCAGCGTTGGAGGGGGCCTAAACACTGAAGCTTTCTTT
.	TRBV10-3	TRBJ1-1	TRBD1	CAISDGQGFTNTEAFF	TGTGCCATCAGTGACGGACAGGGGTTCACGAACACTGAAGCTTTCTTT
.	TRBV6-5	TRBJ1-5	.	CASSLRQGFIPQHF	TGTGCCAGCAGTCTCCGGCAGGGGTTCATCCCCCAGCATTTT
once	TRBV5-1	TRBJ1-1	TRBD1	CASSTPGTVEAFF	TGCGCCAGCAGCACTCCAGGGACAGTTGAAGCTTTCTTT
.	TRBV7-8	TRBJ2-7	TRBD1	CASSLHRTGVAYEQYF	TGTGCCAGCAGCCTCCACCGGACAGGGGTCGCCTACGAGCAGTACTTC
few	TRBV2	TRBJ1-1	TRBD1	CASRGTGTGSEAFF	TGTGCCAGCAGGGGGACAGGAACAGGGTCGGAAGCTTTCTTT
.	TRBV24-1	TRBJ2-2	.	CATSDLDRNTGELFF	TGTGCCACCAGTGATTTGGACAGAAACACCGGGGAGCTGTTTTTT
.	TRBV6-4	TRBJ2-1	.	CASSAQGRSYNEQFF	TGTGCCAGCAGTGCCCAGGGGCGCTCATACAATGAGCAGTTCTTC
.	TRBV9	TRBJ2-1	TRBD2	CASSALAGAWVEQFF	TGTGCCAGCAGCGCGCTAGCGGGGGCCTGGGTTGAGCAGTTCTTC